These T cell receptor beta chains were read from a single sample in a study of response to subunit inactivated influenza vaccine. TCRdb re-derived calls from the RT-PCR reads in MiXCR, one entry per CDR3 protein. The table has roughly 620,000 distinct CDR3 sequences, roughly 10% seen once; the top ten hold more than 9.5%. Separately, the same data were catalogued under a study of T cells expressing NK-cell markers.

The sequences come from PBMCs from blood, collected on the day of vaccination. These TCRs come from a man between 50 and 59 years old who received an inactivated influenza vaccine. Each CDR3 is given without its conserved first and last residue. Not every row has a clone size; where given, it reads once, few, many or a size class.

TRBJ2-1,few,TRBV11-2,ASSLGTGLGNEQF
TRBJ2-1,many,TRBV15,ATSREQGNEQF
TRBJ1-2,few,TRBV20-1,SARDQGGSYGYT
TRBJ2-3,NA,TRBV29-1,SVGGQGTDTQY
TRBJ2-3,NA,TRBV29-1,SVGTNQEQY
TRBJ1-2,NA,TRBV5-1,ASSLGQASNYGYT
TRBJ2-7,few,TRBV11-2,ASSLDSGNTYEQY
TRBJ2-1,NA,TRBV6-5,ASSYWREGYNEQF
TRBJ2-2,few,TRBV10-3,AISESSGARTGELF
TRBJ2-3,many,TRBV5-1,ASSLEGLGTDTQY
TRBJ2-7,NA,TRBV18,ASSPPGLSYEQY
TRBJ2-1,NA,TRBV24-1,ATSIGQATYNEQF
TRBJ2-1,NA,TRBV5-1,ASSSEGGSYNEQF
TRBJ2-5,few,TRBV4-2,ASSQDPSGRSPETQY
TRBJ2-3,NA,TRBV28,ASSSIHGDSYSTDTQY
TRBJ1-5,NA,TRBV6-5,ASSFSADNQPQH
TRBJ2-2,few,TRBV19,ASSIVRGGQNTGELF
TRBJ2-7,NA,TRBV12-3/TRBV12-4,ASSPTTPYEQY
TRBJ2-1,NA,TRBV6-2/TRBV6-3,ASSYSWGAGLNEQF
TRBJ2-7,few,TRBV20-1,SARRTGVTYEQY
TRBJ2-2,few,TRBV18,ASSLNQGLYTGELF
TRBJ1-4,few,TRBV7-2,ARNYRGPREKLF
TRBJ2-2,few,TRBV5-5,ASSLYRDRPTGELF
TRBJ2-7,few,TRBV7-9,ASSLALWDRYEQY
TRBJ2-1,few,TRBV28,ASSFYRVTTYNEQF
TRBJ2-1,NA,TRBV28,ASSWGLAGGITYNEQF
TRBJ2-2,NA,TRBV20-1,SATPGPINTGELF
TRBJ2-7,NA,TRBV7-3,ARSLGTRGEQY
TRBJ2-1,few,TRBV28,ASSLSTSGMPPSSYNEQF
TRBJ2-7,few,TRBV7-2,ASSLQQQGEQY
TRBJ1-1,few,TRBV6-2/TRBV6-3,ASSYGPNTEAF
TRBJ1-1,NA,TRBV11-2,ASSQDSGRFKQAF
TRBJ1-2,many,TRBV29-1,SGWGQAGYT
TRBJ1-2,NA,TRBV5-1,ASSSGVSGYT
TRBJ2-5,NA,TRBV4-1,ASSQDVTGAPETQY
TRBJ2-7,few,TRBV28,ASSSPRYTYEQY
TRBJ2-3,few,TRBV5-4,ASSSRDRGLTDTQY
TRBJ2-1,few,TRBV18,ASSPPGGGEYNEQF
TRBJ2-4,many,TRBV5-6,ASSLRLAGTIAKNIQY
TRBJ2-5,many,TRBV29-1,SVQDRGTGQETQY
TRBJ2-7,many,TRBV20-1,SAREDGPAGGSYEQY
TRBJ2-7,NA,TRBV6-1,ASSRGGISYEQY
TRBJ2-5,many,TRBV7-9,ASSLVGLSETQY